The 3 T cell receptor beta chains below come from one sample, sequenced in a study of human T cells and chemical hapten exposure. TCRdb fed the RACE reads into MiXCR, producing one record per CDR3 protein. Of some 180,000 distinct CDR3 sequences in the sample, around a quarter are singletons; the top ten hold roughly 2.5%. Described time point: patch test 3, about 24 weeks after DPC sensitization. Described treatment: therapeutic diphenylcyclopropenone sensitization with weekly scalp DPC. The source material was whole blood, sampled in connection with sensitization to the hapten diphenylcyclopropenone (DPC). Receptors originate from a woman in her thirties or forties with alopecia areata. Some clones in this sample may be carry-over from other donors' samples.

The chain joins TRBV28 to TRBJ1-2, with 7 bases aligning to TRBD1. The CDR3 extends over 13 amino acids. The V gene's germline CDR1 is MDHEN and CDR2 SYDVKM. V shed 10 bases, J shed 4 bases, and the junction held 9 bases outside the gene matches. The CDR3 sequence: CAIPTQGGYGYTF. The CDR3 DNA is TGTGCCATACCAACGCAGGGGGGCTATGGCTACACCTTC.

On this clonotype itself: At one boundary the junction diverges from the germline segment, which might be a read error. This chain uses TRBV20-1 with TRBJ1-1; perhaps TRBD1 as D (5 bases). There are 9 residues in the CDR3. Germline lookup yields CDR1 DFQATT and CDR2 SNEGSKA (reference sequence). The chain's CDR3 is CSALPGPAF. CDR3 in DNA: TGCAGTGCTCTCCCGGGACCGGCGTTT.

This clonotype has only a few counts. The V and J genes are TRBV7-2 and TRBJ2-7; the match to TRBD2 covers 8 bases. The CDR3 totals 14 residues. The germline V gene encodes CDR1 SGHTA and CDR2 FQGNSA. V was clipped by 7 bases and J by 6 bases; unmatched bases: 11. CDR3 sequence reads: CASTLAGGNGEQYF. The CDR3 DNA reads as TGTGCCAGCACCCTCGCGGGGGGTAACGGCGAGCAGTACTTC.